The present T cell receptor (beta chain) was sequenced within a study of beta chain features in type 1 diabetes. As regards this clone: Antigen specificity is unknown.

General observations from the study: A moderate, significant TCRB CDR3 shortening appeared in type 1 diabetes across four CD4+ subsets.

Reverse transcription of all isolated RNA meant that expressed TCRB transcripts were sequenced. Profiled with immunoSEQ multiplex PCR; TCRdb holds only in-frame clones, not every one. The data contain about 28,000 clones, approximately 64% of them singletons. The germline V and J ends were trimmed by 1 base and 0 bases, with 11 bases remaining between them. Germline V gives CDR1 SGHRS, CDR2 YFSETQ. There are 15 residues in the CDR3. Material: Tregs from blood. The V call is TRBV5-1, the J call TRBJ2-7, with a weak D call TRBD1 (6 bases). The clonotype comes from a woman aged 25 to 39 with type 1 diabetes. In DNA form, the CDR3 reads TGCGCCAGCAGCTTGTCGGGACACGTCTCCTACGAGCAGTACTTC. As protein: CASSLSGHVSYEQYF.